What follows are 24 T cell receptor beta chains derived from one specimen sequenced in a study of blood T cell repertoires in COVID-19. Clones were read by immunoSEQ multiplex PCR, and TCRdb kept only the in-frame ones, dropping some. The repertoire holds about 330,000 clones, about 82% seen once, with around 1.5% in the top ten. What was sequenced was peripheral blood. The receptors were gathered from a woman aged 50 to 60 with acute or convalescent COVID-19.

The chain uses TRBV24-1 and TRBJ2-5; 8 positions agree with TRBD1. The junction had 9 bases not matched to a gene; V was cut back by 3 bases and J by 4 bases. CDR1 is KGHDR, CDR2 SFDVKD, per germline. The length of the CDR3 is 16 residues. The CDR3, as DNA: TGTGCCACCAGTGATGGGGGCCAGGGGGCCGCAGAGACCCAGTACTTC. It yields the protein CATSDGGQGAAETQYF.

This CDR3 reads CASSFYDRPYGYTF. CDR3 sequence (DNA): TGTGCCAGCAGTTTCTACGACAGGCCCTATGGCTACACCTTC. This rearrangement joins TRBV28 to TRBJ1-2; TRBD1 is a possible D gene (6 bases). There are 14 residues in the CDR3. Deletions cut 3 bases from V and 4 bases from J, with 12 bases between. CDR1 and CDR2 from the germline V gene are MDHEN and SYDVKM.

V is TRBV6-6 and J is TRBJ2-7; 12 bases are shared with TRBD2. The CDR3 spans 16 residues. CDR1 is MNHNY, CDR2 SVGAGI, per germline (reference sequence). The trim removed 6 bases at V and 4 bases at J, leaving 10 bases unmatched. CDR3 region: CASSSTLAGGRYEQYF. The CDR3 nucleotides are TGTGCCAGCAGCTCAACACTAGCGGGAGGTAGGTACGAGCAGTACTTC.

Notes on this clone: Other nucleotide sequences in the sample specify the same CDR3. The V call is TRBV5-1, the J call TRBJ1-4, with TRBD1 as a possible D gene (6 bases). Germline V gene lookup returns CDR1 SGHRS and CDR2 YFSETQ. CDR3 length equals 14 residues. The V end lost 2 bases, the J end lost 3 bases, and 8 bases lay between the germline ends. The CDR3 spells CASSLQGANEKLFF. The CDR3 nucleotides are TGCGCCAGCAGCTTACAGGGAGCTAATGAAAAACTGTTTTTT.

The gene calls are TRBV18 and TRBJ1-2; possibly TRBD1 for D (5 bases). The V gene's germline CDR1 is KGHSH and CDR2 LQKENI. This CDR3 has 14 residues. Between the trimmed V and J ends, which lost 3 bases and 4 bases, there was a span of 12 bases. CDR3 sequence (DNA): TGTGCCAGCTCACCCTCGGACACCGTCTATGGCTACACCTTC. It yields the protein CASSPSDTVYGYTF.

The V call is TRBV7-8, the J call TRBJ1-2; D is unresolved. Germline lookup yields CDR1 SGHVS and CDR2 FQNEAQ. The CDR3 consists of 14 residues. The V end was cut by 1 base, the J end by 4 bases, with 10 bases between. The CDR3 nucleotides are TGTGCCAGCAGCTTAGGCCTTGGGAGCTATGGCTACACCTTC. This encodes CASSLGLGSYGYTF. The variable domain in full, with the rest retrieved from reference TRBV7-8 and TRBJ1-2, is GAGVSQSPRYKVAKRGQDVALRCDPISGHVSLFWYQQALGQGPEFLTYFQNEAQLDKSGLPSDRFFAERPEGSVSTLKIQRTQQEDSAVYLCASSLGLGSYGYTFGSGTRLTVV.

The V gene is TRBV29-1, the J gene TRBJ1-5; D unresolved. Trimming cost V 6 bases and J 0 bases, with 12 bases left between them. CDR1 and CDR2 from the germline V gene are SQVTM and ANQGSEA. This CDR3 region has 14 residues. The CDR3 DNA reads TGCAGCGTGGGGAGTGGCCCTAGCAATCAGCCCCAGCATTTT. This translates into CSVGSGPSNQPQHF.

This rearrangement joins TRBV9 to TRBJ2-4; 10 bases are a match to TRBD1. The germline V gene encodes CDR1 SGDLS and CDR2 YYNGEE. CDR3 length equals 14 residues. V dropped 3 bases and J dropped 8; count of bases not matched to a gene: 5. The CDR3 DNA reads TGTGCCAGCAGCGCCCGGGACAGGGGCGACATTCAGTACTTC. Its translation: CASSARDRGDIQYF.

The chain combines TRBV2 with TRBJ1-1; maybe TRBD1 (5 bases). V was pared by 2 bases and J by 3 bases, with 13 bases between. Germline CDR1 is SNHLY and CDR2 is FYNNEI. This CDR3 comprises 15 residues. Here the CDR3 DNA reads TGTGCCAGCAGTGAATCCGAGGGAGGGGACACTGAAGCTTTCTTT. It yields the protein CASSESEGGDTEAFF. The full variable domain, completed using reference TRBV2 and TRBJ1-1, is EPEVTQTPSHQVTQMGQEVILRCVPISNHLYFYWYRQILGQKVEFLVSFYNNEISEKSEIFDDQFSVERPDGSNFTLKIRSTKLEDSAMYFCASSESEGGDTEAFFGQGTRLTVV.

The rearrangement uses TRBV6-5 and TRBJ1-2; D remains ambiguous. This CDR3 has 15 amino acids. The germline CDR1 and CDR2 sequences are MNHEY and SVGAGI. Trimming stripped 1 base from V and 2 bases from J, with 11 bases between. In nucleotides, the CDR3 is TGTGCCAGCAGTTACTATCAGGCCCCGAACTATGGCTACACCTTC. This sequence encodes CASSYYQAPNYGYTF.

This sequence joins TRBV5-1 and TRBJ1-1, with a tentative D call TRBD1 (6 bases). Germline V gives CDR1 SGHRS, CDR2 YFSETQ. V was clipped by 4 bases and J by 0 bases, with 16 bases between them. The CDR3 runs 16 residues. CDR3 sequence: CASSLAPTGMNTEAFF. The CDR3 DNA reads as TGCGCCAGCAGCCTGGCCCCTACAGGGATGAACACTGAAGCTTTCTTT.

J is TRBJ2-1 and V is TRBV3-1 (or the pseudogene TRBV3-2); 10 positions match TRBD2. Germline lookup yields CDR1 LGHDT and CDR2 YNNKEL (reference sequence). CDR3 length: 18 residues. Losses at the gene ends were 0 bases for V and 3 bases for J; bases not matched to a gene: 8. The CDR3 DNA follows: TGTGCCAGCAGCCAAGAGGCGCCGGGACTAGCGCTCTACAATGAGCAGTTCTTC. Translation gives CASSQEAPGLALYNEQFF.

This clone was found once. The rearrangement joins TRBV5-1 to TRBJ2-7, with 7 nucleotides matching TRBD2. The germline V gene has CDR1 SGHRS and CDR2 YFSETQ. The CDR3 runs to 17 residues. The V and J ends lost 0 bases and 2 bases, in that order; junction bases with no gene match: 11. DNA of the CDR3: TGCGCCAGCAGCTTGGAAGTGTTGAGCGGGAACCCCTACGAGCAGTACTTC. Translated, it gives CASSLEVLSGNPYEQYF.

This chain links TRBV6-5 with TRBJ2-7, with a possible D match to TRBD2 (6 bases). CDR3 length: 13 amino acids. Looked up from germline, CDR1 is MNHEY and CDR2 is SVGAGI. Trimming cost V 2 bases and J 3 bases, with 8 bases left between them. CDR3 loop: CASSYGGVYEQYF. DNA for the CDR3: TGTGCCAGCAGTTACGGAGGGGTCTACGAGCAGTACTTC.

For the CDR3, the DNA is TGTGCCAGCAGCGTAGCTCGGGGGGCTTTCAATGAGCAGTTCTTC. Translating it yields CASSVARGAFNEQFF. This chain joins TRBV9 and TRBJ2-1, with D possibly matching TRBD2 (7 bases). Germline loops: CDR1 SGDLS, CDR2 YYNGEE. CDR3 length: 15 amino acids. The V gene lost 0 bases and the J gene lost 6 bases, with 13 bases spanning the gap. Full variable domain (rest looked up from reference TRBV9 and TRBJ2-1): DSGVTQTPKHLITATGQRVTLRCSPRSGDLSVYWYQQSLDQGLQFLIQYYNGEERAKGNILERFSAQQFPDLHSELNLSSLELGDSALYFCASSVARGAFNEQFFGPGTRLTVL.

The chain combines TRBV5-6 with TRBJ1-2, with 7 bases fitting TRBD1. The CDR3 is made up of 13 amino acids. Losses at the gene ends were 5 bases for V and 4 bases for J; bases not matched to a gene: 5. Germline V lookup: CDR1 SGHDT, CDR2 YYEEEE. The CDR3 protein is CASRPTGIYGYTF. In nucleotides, the CDR3 is TGTGCCAGCAGACCGACAGGGATCTATGGCTACACCTTC.

The chain carries TRBV7-2 and TRBJ2-7; 12 nucleotides align to TRBD2. The length of the CDR3 is 16 residues. From germline, CDR1 is SGHTA and CDR2 FQGNSA. J was trimmed by 2 bases and V by 4 bases; bases with no gene match: 6. The CDR3 spells CASSSAPSGRAYEQYF. DNA of the CDR3: TGTGCCAGCAGCTCAGCCCCTAGCGGGAGGGCCTACGAGCAGTACTTC.

The V call is TRBV3-1 (or the pseudogene TRBV3-2), the J call TRBJ2-1; D may be TRBD1 (7 bases). Germline values: CDR1 LGHDT, CDR2 YNNKEL (reference sequence). This CDR3 has 12 residues. The ends were cut back, 1 base at V and 15 bases at J, with 13 bases in the middle. The CDR3 is CASSQGQGGLFF. CDR3 DNA: TGTGCCAGCAGCCAAGGACAGGGAGGTCTGTTCTTC.

This rearrangement joins TRBV7-8 to TRBJ1-6, with unresolved D. V shed 4 bases and J shed 8 bases, with 18 bases lying between them. The CDR3 length is 16 residues. CDR1 SGHVS and CDR2 FQNEAQ come from the germline V gene. This chain's CDR3 is CASSSFRGEGHSPLHF. In DNA, the CDR3 is TGTGCCAGCAGCTCGTTTCGTGGCGAGGGCCATTCACCCCTCCACTTT. The entire variable domain, with the rest obtained from reference TRBV7-8 and TRBJ1-6, is as follows: GAGVSQSPRYKVAKRGQDVALRCDPISGHVSLFWYQQALGQGPEFLTYFQNEAQLDKSGLPSDRFFAERPEGSVSTLKIQRTQQEDSAVYLCASSSFRGEGHSPLHFGNGTRLTVT.

V and J are TRBV18 and TRBJ1-2, with D perhaps matching TRBD1 (5 bases). CDR1 and CDR2 (germline): KGHSH, LQKENI. The V end lost 4 bases, the J end lost 1 base, and 16 bases lay between the germline ends. CDR3 length equals 16 residues. This chain's CDR3 is CASSRLGGASNYGYTF. The DNA of the CDR3 is TGTGCCAGCTCACGACTCGGCGGGGCGAGTAACTATGGCTACACCTTC.

The V gene is TRBV2, the J gene TRBJ2-5; D unresolved. Trimming pared 7 bases from V and 5 bases from J, leaving 17 bases between. The CDR3 runs to 14 residues. The germline V gene has CDR1 SNHLY and CDR2 FYNNEI. CDR3 in DNA: TGTGCCAGCACCCCCCCCATTATCGAGGAGACCCAGTACTTC. Translation gives CASTPPIIEETQYF.

The V call is TRBV5-6, the J call TRBJ2-7, with a weak D call TRBD1 (5 bases). Germline V CDR1 and CDR2: SGHDT, YYEEEE. CDR3 length: 15 residues. The V gene lost 1 base and the J gene lost 4 bases, with 15 bases spanning the gap. The CDR3 DNA reads TGTGCCAGCAGCTTGCTTGGGCAGGGTCGGTACGAGCAGTACTTC. It codes for CASSLLGQGRYEQYF. The full variable domain, rest sourced from reference TRBV5-6 and TRBJ2-7, is DAGVTQSPTHLIKTRGQQVTLRCSPKSGHDTVSWYQQALGQGPQFIFQYYEEEERQRGNFPDRFSGHQFPNYSSELNVNALLLGDSALYLCASSLLGQGRYEQYFGPGTRLTVT.

The chain joins TRBV24-1 to TRBJ2-5; TRBD1 matches 8 bases. CDR1 and CDR2 from the germline V gene are KGHDR and SFDVKD. V lost 3 bases and J lost 4; bases outside the gene matches: 9. The CDR3 runs to 16 residues. The CDR3 sequence: CATSDPPDGQGETQYF. The CDR3 DNA reads TGTGCCACCAGTGATCCCCCAGACGGACAGGGAGAGACCCAGTACTTC.

The chain carries TRBV7-3 and TRBJ2-5; the D gene is possibly TRBD2 (6 bases). V was cut by 4 bases and J by 1 base, with 19 bases left in between. Germline CDR1 is SGHTA and CDR2 is FQGTGA. The CDR3 is made up of 17 amino acids. The CDR3 loop is CASSSLGRRSAQETQYF. DNA of the CDR3: TGTGCCAGCAGCTCCCTAGGGAGGCGGAGCGCCCAAGAGACCCAGTACTTC.